The clone carrying this TCR beta chain was counted a few times. With a constant-region primer, TCR beta cDNA was made from around 530 ng of total RNA. TCR beta libraries came from three nested multiplex PCR rounds using slightly modified ARM-PCR. One entry per CDR3 protein results from TCRdb running MiXCR on the multiplex PCR reads. The table has roughly 330,000 distinct CDR3 sequences, about 65% seen once. This specimen belongs to a study of tumor-infiltrating lymphocytes in primary liver carcinoma. Turning to the study itself: Tumors measured roughly 4.2 to 11 cm and were stage T1-T3 N0M0.

The source of the blood RNA was unsorted whole blood, and germline DNA was extracted as well. The receptor comes from a man aged 35-49 years with primary liver carcinoma and hepatitis B virus infection. Sequencing input: peripheral blood.

CDR3 nucleotides: TGTGCCAGCAGTTTGGGTAGCGGGAGTGGTACCGGGGAGCTGTTTTTT. This codes for CASSLGSGSGTGELFF. This chain connects TRBV28 to TRBJ2-2, with TRBD2 matching 9 bases. J was trimmed by 5 bases and V by 3 bases; bases with no gene match: 7. CDR3 length equals 16 residues. Germline V gene data show CDR1 as MDHEN and CDR2 as SYDVKM.